One sample yielded the 14 T cell receptor beta chains listed below, sequenced in a study of blood T cell repertoires in COVID-19. The repertoire was sequenced with immunoSEQ multiplex PCR; TCRdb's copy has only in-frame clones and lacks some. The repertoire has tens of thousands of clones, approximately 86% of them found once; the top ten carry 20% to 25%. Sequenced material: peripheral blood. These receptors came from a woman of 80 years or more with COVID-19, enrolled during active disease.

The rearrangement joins TRBV5-4 to TRBJ2-3; 9 bases align to TRBD2. Trimming removed 4 bases from V and 0 bases from J; junction bases left unmatched: 6. Germline CDR1 reads SGHNT; CDR2 reads YYREEE (reference sequence). The CDR3 runs to 16 residues. CDR3 protein: CASSTSGGRSTDTQYF. The CDR3 DNA reads TGTGCCAGCAGCACAAGCGGGGGGAGAAGCACAGATACGCAGTATTTT.

Worth noting for this clone: At one boundary the junction diverges from the germline segment, which might be a read error. The rearrangement links TRBV19 to TRBJ1-5; unclear D gene. The CDR3 totals 12 residues. Germline CDR1 LNHDA, CDR2 SQIVND (reference sequence). The CDR3 sequence is CASSIARQALVF. DNA for the CDR3: TGTGCCAGTAGTATAGCTCGACAAGCCCTCGTTTTT.

The CDR3 nucleotides read TGCGCCAGCAGCTTGGGGGGCGGCGGGGCTCCTACCTACGAGCAGTACTTC. As protein: CASSLGGGGAPTYEQYF. This sequence joins TRBV5-1 and TRBJ2-7, with D perhaps matching TRBD2 (6 bases). CDR3 size: 17 residues. The germline CDR1 and CDR2 sequences are SGHRS and YFSETQ. V lost 0 bases and J 2 bases, leaving 18 bases between the germline ends.

This clone was seen once. The chain has TRBV4-1 and TRBJ2-3, with TRBD2 matching over 16 bases. The CDR3 runs 19 residues. The V and J ends lost 3 bases and 5 bases, in that order; junction bases with no gene match: 11. The germline V gene encodes CDR1 MGHRA and CDR2 YSYEKL. CDR3 in amino acids: CASSHIMGLAGGPRDTQYF. The CDR3 nucleotides are TGCGCCAGCAGCCATATCATGGGACTAGCGGGGGGGCCAAGAGATACGCAGTATTTT.

Comment on this clone: The germline gene is not matched at one end of the junction; a read error may be the cause. The chain recombines TRBV24-1 with TRBJ1-5, with D uncertain. This CDR3 is 15 amino acids long. Germline CDR1 is KGHDR and CDR2 is SFDVKD. CDR3 in amino acids: CATSDTDYSNQSQHF. In DNA, the CDR3 is TGTGCCACCAGTGATACGGATTATAGCAATCAGTCCCAGCATTTT.

The gene calls are TRBV27 and TRBJ1-5; the D gene is possibly TRBD1 (6 bases). This CDR3 has 13 amino acids. The V end was cut by 5 bases, the J end by 15 bases, with 20 bases between. Per germline, CDR1 MNHEY and CDR2 SMNVEV (reference sequence). DNA of the CDR3: TGTGCCAGCAGTATATACCGGGACACCATCTTGCATTTT. Its translation is CASSIYRDTILHF.

This clone was observed a handful of times. This chain uses TRBV5-1 with TRBJ2-1, with D maybe TRBD2 (6 bases). Per germline, CDR1 SGHRS and CDR2 YFSETQ. V was shortened by 0 bases and J by 14 bases, with 12 bases between the two germline ends. The length of the CDR3 is 12 residues. The CDR3 loop reads CASSLDAGRKFF. The CDR3 DNA sequence: TGCGCCAGCAGCTTGGATGCGGGGAGGAAGTTCTTC.

The V call is TRBV6-5, the J call TRBJ2-5; D gene uncertain. The CDR3 totals 11 residues. With 6 bases removed from V and 4 bases from J, the gap between germline ends came to 6 bases. The germline V gene encodes CDR1 MNHEY and CDR2 SVGAGI. DNA of the CDR3: TGTGCCAGCAGGTCCAGAGAGACCCAGTACTTC. Translated, it gives CASRSRETQYF.

This chain links TRBV3-1 (or the pseudogene TRBV3-2) with TRBJ2-3; 9 bases agree with TRBD2. Germline CDR1 and CDR2: LGHDT and YNNKEL (reference sequence). With V trimmed by 4 bases and J by 1 base, 6 bases remained unmatched. CDR3 length: 16 residues. The CDR3, as DNA: TGTGCCAGCAGCCCTCAGCGGGGGGTTCGCACAGATACGCAGTATTTT. Amino acids: CASSPQRGVRTDTQYF.

A single count supports this clone. This chain joins TRBV7-9 and TRBJ2-5; TRBD2 might be the D (6 bases). The CDR3 is made up of 14 amino acids. Trimming shortened V by 5 bases and J by 1 base, and 11 bases separated the two germline ends. Germline-derived CDR1 and CDR2 are SEHNR and FQNEAQ (reference sequence). The CDR3 region has the DNA TGTGCCAGCAGCCGACGGGACTTCCAAGAGACCCAGTACTTC. Protein: CASSRRDFQETQYF.

This chain links TRBV12-3 or TRBV12-4 with TRBJ2-7; 8 bases are shared with TRBD2. V was pared by 8 bases and J by 4 bases, with 7 bases of the junction left unmatched. This CDR3 is built from 13 residues. In nucleotides, the CDR3 is TGTGCCAGCTCGGGGGGGCAGGGATACGAGCAGTACTTC. It translates to CASSGGQGYEQYF.

The chain carries TRBV7-2 and TRBJ2-3; 14 nucleotides line up with TRBD2. The trim removed 5 bases at V and 6 bases at J, leaving 10 bases unmatched. Germline V gene lookup returns CDR1 SGHTA and CDR2 FQGNSA. There are 17 residues in the CDR3. This chain's CDR3 is CASSRTSGGPMSDTQYF. The CDR3 nucleotides are TGTGCCAGCAGCCGGACTAGCGGGGGGCCGATGAGCGATACGCAGTATTTT.

The chain carries TRBV6-5 and TRBJ2-2; TRBD2 matches at 7 bases. The V gene end was trimmed by 8 bases and the J gene end by 4 bases; junction bases not matched to a gene: 7. The CDR3 spans 14 residues. Germline values: CDR1 MNHEY, CDR2 SVGAGI. CDR3 nucleotide sequence: TGTGCCAGCCGGGAGGTTAAGGGCACCGGGGAGCTGTTTTTT. It encodes CASREVKGTGELFF.

The chain joins TRBV7-2 to TRBJ2-3; 12 positions agree with TRBD2. Per germline, CDR1 SGHTA and CDR2 FQGNSA. The CDR3 contains 17 residues. V was clipped by 5 bases and J by 3 bases; unmatched bases: 9. The CDR3 DNA reads as TGTGCCAGCAGCCCATCGAGGCTAGCGGGGGGGACAGATACGCAGTATTTT. The encoded protein is CASSPSRLAGGTDTQYF. Full variable domain (outside the CDR3, taken from reference TRBV7-2 and TRBJ2-3): GAGVSQSPSNKVTEKGKDVELRCDPISGHTALYWYRQSLGQGLEFLIYFQGNSAPDKSGLPSDRFSAERTGGSVSTLTIQRTQQEDSAVYLCASSPSRLAGGTDTQYFGPGTRLTVL.